Listed below are T cell receptor beta chains from one sample, sequenced in a study of STAT5B mutations in CD4+ large granular lymphocyte leukemia. Profiled with immunoSEQ multiplex PCR; TCRdb holds only in-frame clones, not every one. The sample contains tens of thousands of clones, just over 85% of which appear only once. Sequenced: CD4+ T cells from blood buffy coats. The receptors were gathered from a human donor in good health. The CDR3 runs from the conserved cysteine through the conserved F or W. The D gene is left open where the match is weak. Only some rows state a clone size, as once, few, many or a class for expanded clones.

TRBV5-1	TRBJ2-3	TRBD2	NA	CASSIPLADFTDTQYF	TGCGCCAGCAGTATCCCCCTAGCGGACTTCACAGATACGCAGTATTTT
TRBV19	TRBJ2-4	NA	NA	CASSIRGDLAKNIQYF	TGTGCCAGTAGTATCAGGGGGGATCTAGCCAAAAACATTCAGTACTTC
TRBV19	TRBJ1-1	NA	NA	CASSPGQFMNTEAFF	TGTGCCAGTAGTCCAGGTCAGTTCATGAACACTGAAGCTTTCTTT
TRBV2	TRBJ2-1	TRBD1	NA	CASSDIGGREHNEQFF	TGTGCCAGCAGTGATATAGGGGGCAGGGAGCACAATGAGCAGTTCTTC
TRBV5-1	TRBJ2-3	TRBD2	NA	CASSLLAGLGNTQYF	TGCGCCAGCAGCTTACTAGCGGGATTGGGAAATACGCAGTATTTT
TRBV4-2	TRBJ1-1	NA	NA	CASSQDKSGTEAFF	TGTGCCAGCAGCCAAGATAAATCAGGGACTGAAGCTTTCTTT
TRBV5-1	TRBJ2-1	NA	NA	CASSLGGGYNEQFF	TGCGCCAGCAGCTTAGGGGGGGGGTACAATGAGCAGTTCTTC
TRBV10-3	TRBJ2-2	NA	few	CAISESPGRATWGSSDTGELFF	TGTGCCATCAGTGAGTCACCGGGGCGAGCTACATGGGGGTCTTCGGACACCGGGGAGCTGTTTTTT
TRBV4-1	TRBJ2-1	NA	medium-sized	CASSQVGGNEQFF	TGCGCCAGCAGCCAAGTAGGAGGGAATGAGCAGTTCTTC
TRBV6-1	TRBJ1-5	NA	NA	CASSEAKIQRINQPQHF	TGTGCCAGCAGTGAAGCGAAGATTCAGAGAATCAATCAGCCCCAGCATTTT
TRBV7-9	TRBJ2-7	TRBD1	few	CASRRDRGNYEQYF	TGTGCCAGCAGGAGGGACAGGGGTAACTACGAGCAGTACTTC
TRBV9	TRBJ1-1	NA	once	CASSVARAGEAFF	TGTGCCAGCAGCGTAGCGCGGGCAGGGGAAGCTTTCTTT
TRBV30	TRBJ2-1	NA	NA	CAWSPINNEQFF	TGTGCCTGGAGTCCTATAAACAATGAGCAGTTCTTC
TRBV5-4	TRBJ1-4	TRBD1	medium-sized	CASSQQGAVEKLFF	TGTGCCAGCAGCCAACAGGGGGCAGTAGAAAAACTGTTTTTT
TRBV19	TRBJ2-7	NA	once	CASSSHPTAEQYF	TGTGCCAGTAGTTCCCACCCGACAGCCGAGCAGTACTTC
TRBV10-2	TRBJ2-4	TRBD1	NA	CASSLIMGQKDIQYF	TGCGCCAGCAGTCTTATTATGGGACAGAAAGATATTCAGTACTTC
TRBV2	TRBJ2-1	TRBD2	NA	CASSATGNYRTSGRTTGHEQFF	TGTGCCAGCAGCGCGACCGGCAACTATCGGACTAGCGGGAGGACCACGGGCCATGAGCAGTTCTTC
TRBV5-1	TRBJ1-2	TRBD1	NA	CASSGTGGDYGYTF	TGCGCCAGCAGCGGAACAGGGGGCGACTATGGCTACACCTTC
TRBV18	TRBJ1-1	NA	NA	CASSPGAPTEAFF	TGTGCCAGCTCACCAGGGGCCCCGACTGAAGCTTTCTTT
TRBV19	TRBJ1-5	TRBD1	NA	CASSGDDRGWQPQHF	TGTGCCAGTAGTGGGGACGACAGGGGATGGCAGCCCCAGCATTTT
TRBV6-6	TRBJ2-5	NA	NA	CASSYVGASETQYF	TGTGCCAGCAGTTACGTGGGGGCCAGCGAAACCCAGTACTTC
TRBV28	TRBJ1-2	NA	NA	CASSAQGYGYTF	TGTGCCAGCAGTGCGCAGGGATATGGCTACACCTTC
TRBV7-2	TRBJ2-7	NA	NA	CASSFGSTNYEQYF	TGTGCCAGCAGCTTTGGGTCAACTAACTACGAGCAGTACTTC
TRBV5-4	TRBJ2-1	TRBD2	NA	CASSLTGGRPNEQFF	TGTGCCAGCAGCTTGACGGGAGGTCGGCCCAATGAGCAGTTCTTC
TRBV6-4	TRBJ2-5	NA	NA	CASSPLAGETQYF	TGTGCCAGCAGTCCACTAGCAGGAGAGACCCAGTACTTC
TRBV25-1	TRBJ1-2	NA	NA	CASSFQGYYGYTF	TGTGCCAGCAGTTTTCAAGGGTACTATGGCTACACCTTC
TRBV7-9	TRBJ2-1	NA	NA	CASSLELAGEQFF	TGTGCCAGCAGCTTAGAACTAGCTGGTGAGCAGTTCTTC
TRBV11-3	TRBJ2-3	NA	few	CASSLGDRPDTQYF	TGTGCCAGCAGCTTGGGAGATCGGCCAGATACGCAGTATTTT
TRBV30	TRBJ2-3	NA	NA	CAWSTNTDTQYF	TGTGCCTGGAGTACTAACACAGATACGCAGTATTTT
TRBV7-6	TRBJ2-7	NA	NA	CASSPLGAYEQYF	TGTGCCAGCAGCCCCCTGGGAGCTTACGAGCAGTACTTC
TRBV7-9	TRBJ2-5	NA	NA	CASSPRLHGTQETQYF	TGTGCCAGCAGCCCCAGACTCCACGGAACACAAGAGACCCAGTACTTC
TRBV15	TRBJ1-3	NA	NA	CATSGKGFGNTIYF	TGTGCCACCAGCGGGAAGGGTTTCGGAAACACCATATATTTT
TRBV4-1	TRBJ2-7	NA	NA	CASSYYPEQGYEQYF	TGCGCCAGCAGCTATTATCCGGAACAAGGCTACGAGCAGTACTTC
TRBV15	TRBJ1-3	TRBD1	NA	CATSRELGDRGISGNTIYF	TGTGCCACCAGCAGAGAGTTGGGAGACAGGGGAATCTCTGGAAACACCATATATTTT
TRBV2	TRBJ1-5	TRBD1	few	CASRGQALTPQHF	TGTGCCAGCAGGGGACAGGCCCTGACGCCCCAGCATTTT
TRBV4-3	TRBJ2-2	NA	NA	CASSQEKVWAGELFF	TGCGCCAGCAGCCAAGAAAAGGTTTGGGCCGGGGAGCTGTTTTTT
TRBV5-1	TRBJ2-1	TRBD2	NA	CASSLDGLAGYNEQFF	TGCGCCAGCAGCTTGGATGGGCTAGCGGGGTACAATGAGCAGTTCTTC
TRBV6-1	TRBJ1-2	NA	NA	CASASEVNYGYTF	TGTGCCAGCGCGTCGGAGGTTAACTATGGCTACACCTTC
TRBV11-1	TRBJ1-2	NA	NA	CASSDGTLSNYGYTF	TGTGCCAGCAGCGACGGGACATTGTCTAACTATGGCTACACCTTC
TRBV5-1	TRBJ2-5	TRBD2	NA	CASSRGTSGVGETQYF	TGCGCCAGCAGCCGGGGGACTAGCGGAGTGGGGGAGACCCAGTACTTC
TRBV10-2	TRBJ2-7	NA	NA	CASSESAGRGIYEQYF	TGCGCCAGCAGTGAGTCAGCGGGCAGGGGAATCTACGAGCAGTACTTC
TRBV25-1	TRBJ2-1	TRBD2	NA	CASRKREYDNEQFF	TGTGCCAGCAGAAAGCGGGAGTATGACAATGAGCAGTTCTTC
TRBV6-1	TRBJ2-1	TRBD2	NA	CASSEALAGSYNEQFF	TGTGCCAGCAGTGAAGCGCTAGCGGGATCCTACAATGAGCAGTTCTTC
TRBV6-5	TRBJ2-1	NA	NA	CASSPRWGKNNEQFF	TGTGCCAGCAGCCCACGGTGGGGAAAGAACAATGAGCAGTTCTTC
TRBV19	TRBJ1-2	NA	NA	CASSIIGTANYGYTF	TGTGCCAGTAGTATAATTGGGACGGCTAACTATGGCTACACCTTC
TRBV4-1	TRBJ2-5	TRBD2	NA	CASSQWTSGSLTQYF	TGCGCCAGCAGCCAATGGACTAGCGGGAGTTTGACCCAGTACTTC
TRBV30	TRBJ1-1	TRBD1	NA	CAWSVRDRGVGLAEAFF	TGTGCCTGGAGTGTCCGGGACAGGGGGGTCGGATTGGCTGAAGCTTTCTTT
TRBV9	TRBJ2-2	NA	NA	CASSVVSPGELFF	TGTGCCAGCAGCGTAGTCAGCCCCGGGGAGCTGTTTTTT
TRBV6-5	TRBJ1-1	NA	NA	CASSYSIRGNTEAFF	TGTGCCAGCAGTTACTCGATCAGAGGCAACACTGAAGCTTTCTTT
TRBV7-6	TRBJ2-1	NA	NA	CASSPEPQIYNEQFF	TGTGCCAGCAGCCCTGAACCTCAGATTTACAATGAGCAGTTCTTC
TRBV6-5	TRBJ1-5	TRBD1	NA	CASSRDRDNQPQHF	TGTGCCAGCAGCCGCGACAGGGACAATCAGCCCCAGCATTTT
TRBV5-5	TRBJ1-1	NA	NA	CASSFSIANTEAFF	TGTGCCAGCAGCTTTAGTATAGCGAACACTGAAGCTTTCTTT
TRBV7-9	TRBJ1-2	NA	NA	CASSFRSGYGYTF	TGTGCCAGCAGCTTTAGATCAGGGTATGGCTACACCTTC
TRBV7-8	TRBJ1-4	NA	NA	CASSLRGRGEKLFF	TGTGCCAGCAGCTTAAGGGGAAGGGGTGAAAAACTGTTTTTT
TRBV5-5	TRBJ1-5	NA	once	CASSLTGLINQPQHF	TGTGCCAGCAGCTTGACTGGACTCATCAATCAGCCCCAGCATTTT
TRBV28	TRBJ2-5	TRBD2	once	CASSLQGLAGGERETQYF	TGTGCCAGCAGCCTGCAGGGACTAGCGGGAGGGGAGCGAGAGACCCAGTACTTC
TRBV6-5	TRBJ2-3	NA	NA	CASSYEKRSTDTQYF	TGTGCCAGCAGTTATGAGAAGCGGAGCACAGATACGCAGTATTTT
TRBV7-2	TRBJ1-2	TRBD1	NA	CASSPGTGHGYTF	TGTGCCAGCAGCCCCGGGACAGGGCATGGCTACACCTTC
TRBV11-1	TRBJ1-1	TRBD1	NA	CASSILAGTGGQNTEAFF	TGTGCCAGCAGCATCCTAGCCGGGACAGGGGGCCAGAACACTGAAGCTTTCTTT
TRBV9	TRBJ2-3	NA	NA	CASSSRAGSTDTQYF	TGTGCCAGCAGCTCGAGAGCGGGTAGCACAGATACGCAGTATTTT